The 8 T cell receptor beta chains in this list originate from one sample, sequenced in a study of neoadjuvant nivolumab and ipilimumab in lung cancer. The table came from immunoSEQ multiplex PCR; TCRdb's copy has only in-frame clones and leaves some out. In the table there are 30,000 or so clones, about 83% of which are singletons. The material was tumor tissue, obtained after neoadjuvant nivolumab, alone or with ipilimumab, at or shortly before surgery. The receptors here all came from an adult with non-small cell lung cancer.

CDR3 in amino acids: CASSRRLVAYNEQFF. CDR3 nucleotide sequence: TGTGCCAGCAGCCGACGACTAGTGGCCTACAATGAGCAGTTCTTC. The chain links TRBV5-8 to TRBJ2-1, with D perhaps TRBD2 (6 bases). The V and J ends lost 4 bases and 2 bases respectively, with 13 bases between them. CDR3 length: 15 residues. Germline V gene lookup returns CDR1 SGHTS and CDR2 YDEGEE.

This chain connects TRBV18 to TRBJ1-1; 8 bases fit TRBD1. CDR3 length: 15 residues. Trimming removed 6 bases from V and 5 bases from J; junction bases left unmatched: 11. Germline loops: CDR1 KGHSH, CDR2 LQKENI. In DNA, the CDR3 is TGTGCCAGCTCTCCGATTGACAGGGGCGGGACTGAAGCTTTCTTT. It specifies CASSPIDRGGTEAFF. Supplemented by reference TRBV18 and TRBJ1-1, the full variable domain reads NAGVMQNPRHLVRRRGQEARLRCSPMKGHSHVYWYRQLPEEGLKFMVYLQKENIIDESGMPKERFSAEFPKEGPSILRIQQVVRGDSAAYFCASSPIDRGGTEAFFGQGTRLTVV.

The chain uses TRBV5-4 and TRBJ1-4; tentative D call: TRBD1 (6 bases). The germline V and J ends were trimmed by 4 bases and 3 bases, with 10 bases remaining between them. CDR1 and CDR2 (germline): SGHNT, YYREEE (reference sequence). The CDR3 length is 14 residues. This CDR3 reads CASSPGAANEKLFF. In DNA, the CDR3 is TGTGCCAGCAGCCCAGGGGCCGCTAATGAAAAACTGTTTTTT.

This clone was found once. Other nucleotide sequences in the sample specify the same CDR3. The chain joins TRBV5-1 to TRBJ2-7; D remains unclear. The V and J ends lost 0 bases and 0 bases respectively, with 1 base between them. Germline V gene data show CDR1 as SGHRS and CDR2 as YFSETQ. The length of the CDR3 is 12 residues. The CDR3 is CASSLVSYEQYF. The CDR3, as DNA: TGCGCCAGCAGCTTGGTCTCCTACGAGCAGTACTTC.

The chain has TRBV6-1 and TRBJ2-5; TRBD1 matches at 9 bases. The CDR3 covers 16 residues. CDR1 is MNHNS and CDR2 is SASEGT in the germline V gene. The J segment lost 4 bases and the V segment lost 2 bases, leaving 8 bases of the junction unmatched. The CDR3 loop is CASSELRGQGGETQYF. CDR3 DNA sequence: TGTGCCAGCAGTGAATTGAGGGGACAGGGTGGAGAGACCCAGTACTTC.

A single count supports this clone. The V gene is TRBV27, the J gene TRBJ2-1; TRBD1 is a possible D gene (6 bases). Looked up from germline, CDR1 is MNHEY and CDR2 is SMNVEV (reference sequence). This CDR3 region has 13 residues. V shed 6 bases and J shed 8 bases, with 14 bases lying between them. CDR3 residues: CASRGTFLDEQFF. CDR3 nucleotide sequence: TGTGCCAGCAGGGGGACATTTTTGGATGAGCAGTTCTTC.

This clone was recorded a few times. The chain couples TRBV20-1 to TRBJ1-1; no clear D gene. The V gene's germline CDR1 is DFQATT and CDR2 SNEGSKA (reference sequence). The CDR3 contains 11 residues. V dropped 3 bases and J dropped 6 bases, with 8 bases sitting between them. The chain's CDR3 is CSARAYSEAFF. The CDR3 DNA reads as TGCAGTGCTAGGGCATATTCTGAAGCTTTCTTT.

This chain connects TRBV6-1 to TRBJ1-6, with TRBD1 matching over 12 bases. Germline V gene sequence: CDR1 MNHNS, CDR2 SASEGT. The CDR3 has 16 residues. V trimming: 2 bases; J trimming: 7 bases; junction bases outside the gene matches: 3. The chain's CDR3 is CASSEYGTGGNSPLHF. The CDR3 DNA reads as TGTGCCAGCAGTGAATACGGGACAGGGGGCAATTCACCCCTCCACTTT.